What follows are 15 T cell receptor beta chains derived from one specimen sequenced in a study of blood T cell repertoires in COVID-19. Clones were read by immunoSEQ multiplex PCR, and TCRdb kept only the in-frame ones, dropping some. The sample has 100,000 or so clones; roughly 87% are singletons. The sample taken for sequencing was peripheral blood. The source is a man aged 55 to 70 with acute or convalescent COVID-19.

This clone was seen only once. The V gene is TRBV30, the J gene TRBJ1-2; 9 bases match TRBD1. J lost 4 bases, V lost 3 bases, and 3 bases had no gene match. CDR1 GTSNPN and CDR2 SVGIG come from the germline V gene (reference sequence). This CDR3 comprises 13 residues. This CDR3 is CAWSGTGPYGYTF. CDR3 in DNA: TGTGCCTGGAGCGGGACAGGGCCCTATGGCTACACCTTC.

The V gene is TRBV3-1 (or the pseudogene TRBV3-2), the J gene TRBJ2-1, with TRBD1 identical over 12 bases. The ends lost 4 bases at V and 8 bases at J; junction bases unmatched: 9. Looked up from germline, CDR1 is LGHDT and CDR2 is YNNKEL (reference sequence). The CDR3 loop spans 16 amino acids. DNA of the CDR3: TGTGCCAGCAGCCTGACCGGGACAGGGGGCTTGGATGAGCAGTTCTTC. Amino acid sequence: CASSLTGTGGLDEQFF.

The J gene is TRBJ2-7, the V gene TRBV6-2 or TRBV6-3; the D gene is possibly TRBD1 (6 bases). The germline CDR1 and CDR2 sequences are MNHEY and SVGEGT. Trimming cost V 6 bases and J 0 bases, with 18 bases left between them. This CDR3 has 16 residues. This CDR3 reads CASSRPRGRGSYEQYF. The CDR3 nucleotides read TGTGCCAGCAGCCGACCCAGGGGACGGGGCTCCTACGAGCAGTACTTC.

This chain links TRBV21-1 with TRBJ1-2; the tabulated D call, TRBD1, remains unverified against the DNA. TRBV21-1 is labeled a pseudogene. The length of the CDR3 is 14 residues. Here the CDR3 reads CASSKDYRGYGYTF. In DNA form, the CDR3 reads TGTGCCAGCAGCAAAGACTACAGGGGCTATGGCTACACCTTC.

The chain joins TRBV5-4 to TRBJ1-1; no reliable D call. This CDR3 contains 13 residues. From germline, CDR1 is SGHNT and CDR2 YYREEE (reference sequence). V gave up 0 bases and J gave up 1 base, with 4 bases separating them. In DNA form, the CDR3 reads TGTGCCAGCAGCTTGGAGCAGAACACTGAAGCTTTCTTT. Its translation: CASSLEQNTEAFF. The entire variable domain, with the rest obtained from reference TRBV5-4 and TRBJ1-1, is as follows: ETGVTQSPTHLIKTRGQQVTLRCSSQSGHNTVSWYQQALGQGPQFIFQYYREEENGRGNFPPRFSGLQFPNYSSELNVNALELDDSALYLCASSLEQNTEAFFGQGTRLTVV.

The chain couples TRBV6-5 to TRBJ1-2; 10 nucleotides align to TRBD1. Germline lookup yields CDR1 MNHEY and CDR2 SVGAGI. V was clipped by 7 bases and J by 8 bases; unmatched bases: 7. This CDR3 has 13 residues. CDR3 sequence (DNA): TGTGCCAGCACACGGACAGGGGGTAACGGCTACACCTTC. Amino acid sequence: CASTRTGGNGYTF.

The chain recombines TRBV7-9 with TRBJ2-2; perhaps TRBD2 as D (6 bases). Germline values: CDR1 SEHNR, CDR2 FQNEAQ (reference sequence). The CDR3 spans 15 residues. Trimming stripped 5 bases from V and 3 bases from J, with 13 bases between. The CDR3 DNA follows: TGTGCCAGCAGCGGCCGGGACTCTTACACCGGGGAGCTGTTTTTT. It is translated as CASSGRDSYTGELFF.

This clone came up a few times. The CDR3 bases are TGTGCCAGCAGACGGGGTAATTCACCCCTCCACTTT. Translated: CASRRGNSPLHF. This sequence joins TRBV4-2 and TRBJ1-6; D uncertain. V lost 6 bases and J lost 6, with 6 bases in between. Germline assignment: CDR1 LGHNA and CDR2 YNFKEQ. CDR3 size: 12 residues.

The chain uses TRBV12-3 or TRBV12-4 and TRBJ1-1; D might be TRBD1 (5 bases). Trimming pared 2 bases from V and 4 bases from J, leaving 8 bases between. This CDR3 spans 13 amino acids. CDR3 coding DNA: TGTGCCAGCAGTTTATCGCAGGGCACTGAAGCTTTCTTT. It encodes CASSLSQGTEAFF.

This clone is medium-sized by share. The chain employs TRBV7-3 and TRBJ2-1; 7 nucleotides align to TRBD2. CDR1 is SGHTA and CDR2 is FQGTGA in the germline V gene. V lost 5 bases and J lost 1; bases outside the gene matches: 23. The CDR3 is made up of 21 amino acids. CDR3 sequence (DNA): TGTGCCAGCAGCACTCCGGCCGGTAGTAGCGGGCACCAGACGTCCTACAATGAGCAGTTCTTC. This encodes CASSTPAGSSGHQTSYNEQFF.

This clone occurred many times. The rearrangement uses TRBV7-2 and TRBJ2-7, with TRBD1 as a possible D gene (6 bases). CDR3 length: 15 amino acids. Germline CDR1 and CDR2: SGHTA and FQGNSA. The V and J ends lost 1 base and 4 bases respectively, with 14 bases between them. The CDR3 is CASSLEVAQGYEQYF. CDR3 nucleotides: TGTGCCAGCAGCTTAGAAGTAGCACAGGGATACGAGCAGTACTTC.

This clone was counted only a few times. This sequence joins TRBV10-3 and TRBJ2-3, with a weak D call TRBD1 (6 bases). The CDR3 contains 13 residues. Germline V gene data show CDR1 as ENHRY and CDR2 as SYGVKD. Trimming took 5 bases from V and 5 from J, leaving 11 bases between them. CDR3 residues: CAISLQGRDTQYF. Here the CDR3 DNA reads TGTGCCATCAGTTTACAGGGTAGAGATACGCAGTATTTT.

This chain joins TRBV6-5 and TRBJ2-3; the D gene is possibly TRBD2 (6 bases). V gave up 5 bases and J gave up 5 bases, with 17 bases separating them. The CDR3 is 15 residues long. Germline CDR1 MNHEY, CDR2 SVGAGI. CDR3 nucleotide sequence: TGTGCCAGCAGTCTAGGGCCACTCGGGGGAGATACGCAGTATTTT. This encodes CASSLGPLGGDTQYF.

A word on this clone: The junction departs from germline at one end; a sequencing error may be responsible. The rearrangement links TRBV19 to TRBJ1-2; D is possibly TRBD1 (6 bases). The CDR3 has 15 residues. In germline, CDR1 is LNHDA, CDR2 SQIVND (reference sequence). The CDR3 here is CASSISHAGAYGHTF. The DNA of the CDR3 is TGTGCCAGTAGTATATCTCATGCAGGGGCCTATGGCCACACCTTC.

The sample holds one count of this clone. The chain couples TRBV5-4 to TRBJ2-5; D might be TRBD2 (6 bases). This CDR3 comprises 15 residues. Germline V gene lookup returns CDR1 SGHNT and CDR2 YYREEE (reference sequence). The V end lost 0 bases, the J end lost 4 bases, and 13 bases lay between the germline ends. Here the CDR3 reads CASSLGLVGGETQYF. The CDR3 DNA sequence: TGTGCCAGCAGCTTGGGACTAGTAGGTGGAGAGACCCAGTACTTC.